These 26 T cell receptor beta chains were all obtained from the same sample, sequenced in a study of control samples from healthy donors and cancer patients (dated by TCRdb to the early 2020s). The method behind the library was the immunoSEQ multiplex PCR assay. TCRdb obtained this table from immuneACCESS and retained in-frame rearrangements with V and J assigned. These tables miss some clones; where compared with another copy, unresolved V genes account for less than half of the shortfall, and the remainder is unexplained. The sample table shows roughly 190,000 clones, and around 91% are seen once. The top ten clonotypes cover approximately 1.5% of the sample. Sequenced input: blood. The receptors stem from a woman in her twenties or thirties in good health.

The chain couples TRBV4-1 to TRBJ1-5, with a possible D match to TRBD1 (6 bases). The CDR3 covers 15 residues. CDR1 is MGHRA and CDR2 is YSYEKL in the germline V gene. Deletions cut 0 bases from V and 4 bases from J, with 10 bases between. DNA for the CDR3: TGCGCCAGCAGCCAAGATGGGACACCGAATCAGCCCCAGCATTTT. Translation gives CASSQDGTPNQPQHF.

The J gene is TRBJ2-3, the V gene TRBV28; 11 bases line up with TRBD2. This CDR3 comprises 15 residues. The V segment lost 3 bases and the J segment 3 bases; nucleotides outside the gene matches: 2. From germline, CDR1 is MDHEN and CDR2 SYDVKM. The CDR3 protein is CASSLGTSGTDTQYF. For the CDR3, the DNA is TGTGCCAGCAGTTTGGGGACTAGCGGAACAGATACGCAGTATTTT.

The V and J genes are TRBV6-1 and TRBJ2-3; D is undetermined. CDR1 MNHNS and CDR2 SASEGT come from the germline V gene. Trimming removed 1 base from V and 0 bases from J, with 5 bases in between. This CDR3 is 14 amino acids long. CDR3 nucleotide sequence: TGTGCCAGCAGTGAAGTAGGCAGCACAGATACGCAGTATTTT. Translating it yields CASSEVGSTDTQYF.

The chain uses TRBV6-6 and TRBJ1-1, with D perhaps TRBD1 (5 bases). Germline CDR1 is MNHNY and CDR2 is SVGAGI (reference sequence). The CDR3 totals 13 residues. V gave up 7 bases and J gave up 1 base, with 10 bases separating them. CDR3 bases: TGTGCCAGCATGCCCGACAGGAACACTGAAGCTTTCTTT. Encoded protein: CASMPDRNTEAFF.

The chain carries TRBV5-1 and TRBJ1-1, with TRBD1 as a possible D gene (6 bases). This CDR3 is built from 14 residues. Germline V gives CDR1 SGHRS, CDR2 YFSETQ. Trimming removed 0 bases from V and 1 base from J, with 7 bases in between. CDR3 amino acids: CASSLDRANTEAFF. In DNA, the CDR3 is TGCGCCAGCAGCTTGGACAGGGCGAACACTGAAGCTTTCTTT.

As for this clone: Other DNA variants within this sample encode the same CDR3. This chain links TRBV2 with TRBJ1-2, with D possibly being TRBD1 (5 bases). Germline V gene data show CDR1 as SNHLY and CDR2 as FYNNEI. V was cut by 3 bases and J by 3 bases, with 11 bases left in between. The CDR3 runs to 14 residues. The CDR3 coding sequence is TGTGCCAGCAGTGAGGGTGGGACGGACTATGGCTACACCTTC. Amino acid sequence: CASSEGGTDYGYTF.

In nucleotides, the CDR3 is TGTGCCAGCAGCCCGACAGGGAATTCTGGAAACACCATATATTTT. Translation gives CASSPTGNSGNTIYF. The gene calls are TRBV11-3 and TRBJ1-3; 7 nucleotides align to TRBD1. The V and J ends lost 5 bases and 1 base, in that order; junction bases with no gene match: 5. The CDR3 has 15 residues. CDR1 SGHNT and CDR2 YENEEA come from the germline V gene.

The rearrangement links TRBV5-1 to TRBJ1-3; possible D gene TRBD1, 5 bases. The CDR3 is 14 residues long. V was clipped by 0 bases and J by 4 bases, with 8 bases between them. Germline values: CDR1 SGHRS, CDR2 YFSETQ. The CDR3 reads CASSLAGYGNTIYF. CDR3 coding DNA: TGCGCCAGCAGCTTGGCAGGGTACGGAAACACCATATATTTT.

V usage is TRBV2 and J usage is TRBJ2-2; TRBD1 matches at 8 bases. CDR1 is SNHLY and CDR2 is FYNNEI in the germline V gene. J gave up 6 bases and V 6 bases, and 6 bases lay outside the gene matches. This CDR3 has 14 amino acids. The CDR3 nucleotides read TGTGCCAGCAGGGGGATACAGGGGGCCGGGGAGCTGTTTTTT. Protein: CASRGIQGAGELFF.

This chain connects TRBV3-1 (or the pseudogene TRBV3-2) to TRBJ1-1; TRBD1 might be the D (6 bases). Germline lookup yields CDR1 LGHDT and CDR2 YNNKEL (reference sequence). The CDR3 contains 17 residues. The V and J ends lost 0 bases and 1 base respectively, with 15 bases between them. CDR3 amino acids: CASSQEAKFRGNTEAFF. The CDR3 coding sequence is TGTGCCAGCAGCCAAGAGGCAAAATTCAGGGGGAACACTGAAGCTTTCTTT.

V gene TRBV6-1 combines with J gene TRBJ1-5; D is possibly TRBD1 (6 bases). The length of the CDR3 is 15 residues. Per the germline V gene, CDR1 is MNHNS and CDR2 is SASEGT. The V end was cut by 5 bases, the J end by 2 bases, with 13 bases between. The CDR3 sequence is CASSSGRGRNQPQHF. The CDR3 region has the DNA TGTGCCAGCAGTTCGGGCAGGGGTCGCAATCAGCCCCAGCATTTT.

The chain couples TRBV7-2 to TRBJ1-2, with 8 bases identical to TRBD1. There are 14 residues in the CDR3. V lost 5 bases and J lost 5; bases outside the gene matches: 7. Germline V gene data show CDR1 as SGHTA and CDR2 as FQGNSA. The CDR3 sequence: CASSRGQGGYGYTF. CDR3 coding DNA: TGTGCCAGCAGCCGCGGACAGGGAGGGTATGGCTACACCTTC.

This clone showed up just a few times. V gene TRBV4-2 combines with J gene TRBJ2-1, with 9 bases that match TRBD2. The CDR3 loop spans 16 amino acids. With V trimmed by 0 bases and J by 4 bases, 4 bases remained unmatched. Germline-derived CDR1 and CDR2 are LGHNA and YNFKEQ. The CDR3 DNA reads TGTGCCAGCAGCCAAGATCTCAGCGGGGGGTACAATGAGCAGTTCTTC. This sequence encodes CASSQDLSGGYNEQFF.

CDR3 amino acids: CASSEGRLNTEAFF. The DNA for the CDR3 is TGTGCCAGCAGTGAAGGCAGGCTGAACACTGAAGCTTTCTTT. This chain links TRBV6-1 with TRBJ1-1; D is unresolved. Trimming cost V 1 base and J 0 bases, with 6 bases left between them. The CDR3 contains 14 residues. Per the germline V gene, CDR1 is MNHNS and CDR2 is SASEGT.

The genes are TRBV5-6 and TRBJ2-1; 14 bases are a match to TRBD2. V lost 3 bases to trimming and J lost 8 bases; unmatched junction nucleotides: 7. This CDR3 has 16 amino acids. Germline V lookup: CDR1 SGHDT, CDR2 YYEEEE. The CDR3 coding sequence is TGTGCCAGCAGCTGGGGACTAGCGGGAGCTGAGGATGAGCAGTTCTTC. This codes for CASSWGLAGAEDEQFF. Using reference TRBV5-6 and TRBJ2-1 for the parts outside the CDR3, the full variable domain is DAGVTQSPTHLIKTRGQQVTLRCSPKSGHDTVSWYQQALGQGPQFIFQYYEEEERQRGNFPDRFSGHQFPNYSSELNVNALLLGDSALYLCASSWGLAGAEDEQFFGPGTRLTVL.

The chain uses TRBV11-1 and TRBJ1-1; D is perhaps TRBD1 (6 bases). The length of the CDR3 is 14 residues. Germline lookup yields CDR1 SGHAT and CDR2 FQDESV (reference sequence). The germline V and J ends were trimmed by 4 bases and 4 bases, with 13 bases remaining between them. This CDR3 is CASSSGTFGTEAFF. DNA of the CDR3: TGTGCCAGCAGCTCCGGGACATTTGGCACTGAAGCTTTCTTT.

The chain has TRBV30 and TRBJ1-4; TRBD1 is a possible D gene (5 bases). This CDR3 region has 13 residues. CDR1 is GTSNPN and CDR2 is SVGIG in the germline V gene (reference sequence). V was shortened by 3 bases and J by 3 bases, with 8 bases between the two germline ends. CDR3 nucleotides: TGTGCCTGGAGGCGGGGCCCTAATGAAAAACTGTTTTTT. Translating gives CAWRRGPNEKLFF.

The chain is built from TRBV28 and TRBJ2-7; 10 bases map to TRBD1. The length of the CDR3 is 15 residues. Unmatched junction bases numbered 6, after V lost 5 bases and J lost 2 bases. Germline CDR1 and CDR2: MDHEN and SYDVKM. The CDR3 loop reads CASSPGTGAPYEQYF. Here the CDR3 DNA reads TGTGCCAGCAGTCCCGGGACAGGGGCCCCCTACGAGCAGTACTTC. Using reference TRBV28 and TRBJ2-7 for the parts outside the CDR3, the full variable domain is DVKVTQSSRYLVKRTGEKVFLECVQDMDHENMFWYRQDPGLGLRLIYFSYDVKMKEKGDIPEGYSVSREKKERFSLILESASTNQTSMYLCASSPGTGAPYEQYFGPGTRLTVT.

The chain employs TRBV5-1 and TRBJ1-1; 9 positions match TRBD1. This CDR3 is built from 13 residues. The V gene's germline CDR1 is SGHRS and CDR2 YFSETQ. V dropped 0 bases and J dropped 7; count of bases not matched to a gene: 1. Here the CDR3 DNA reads TGCGCCAGCAGCTTGGGGACAGGGGTTGAAGCTTTCTTT. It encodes CASSLGTGVEAFF.

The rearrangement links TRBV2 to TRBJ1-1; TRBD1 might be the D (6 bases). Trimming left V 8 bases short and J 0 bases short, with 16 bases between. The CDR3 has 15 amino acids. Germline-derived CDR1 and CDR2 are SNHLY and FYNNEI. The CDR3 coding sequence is TGTGCCAGCCGGACAGACCGCCCTATGAACACTGAAGCTTTCTTT. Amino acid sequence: CASRTDRPMNTEAFF.

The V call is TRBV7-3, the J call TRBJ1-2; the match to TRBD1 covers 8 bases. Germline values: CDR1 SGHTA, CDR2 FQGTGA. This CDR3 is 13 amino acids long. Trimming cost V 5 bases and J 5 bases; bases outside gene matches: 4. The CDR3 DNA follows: TGTGCCAGCAGCCCCGACAGGGGTTATGGCTACACCTTC. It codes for CASSPDRGYGYTF. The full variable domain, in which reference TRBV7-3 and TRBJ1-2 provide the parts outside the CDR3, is GAGVSQTPSNKVTEKGKYVELRCDPISGHTALYWYRQSLGQGPEFLIYFQGTGAADDSGLPNDRFFAVRPEGSVSTLKIQRTERGDSAVYLCASSPDRGYGYTFGSGTRLTVV.

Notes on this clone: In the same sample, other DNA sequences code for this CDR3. The CDR3 loop is CASSISGRAGNEQFF. In nucleotides, the CDR3 is TGTGCCAGCAGCATTAGCGGGAGGGCAGGGAATGAGCAGTTCTTC. This chain connects TRBV9 to TRBJ2-1; 11 positions match TRBD2. The CDR3 loop spans 15 amino acids. Germline V gene sequence: CDR1 SGDLS, CDR2 YYNGEE. V lost 4 bases, J lost 7 bases, and 7 bases stayed unmatched.

The CDR3 DNA reads as TGTGCCAGCAGCTTGGGGGCAGGGAGACAGACCCAGTACTTC. Its translation: CASSLGAGRQTQYF. This sequence joins TRBV5-6 and TRBJ2-5; D is perhaps TRBD1 or TRBD2 (5 bases each). The CDR3 totals 14 residues. CDR1 SGHDT and CDR2 YYEEEE come from the germline V gene. With 0 bases removed from V and 6 bases from J, the gap between germline ends came to 12 bases.

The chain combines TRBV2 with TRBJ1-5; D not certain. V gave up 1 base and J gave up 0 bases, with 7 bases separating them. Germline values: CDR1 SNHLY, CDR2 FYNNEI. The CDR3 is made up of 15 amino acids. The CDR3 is CASSEEGISNQPQHF. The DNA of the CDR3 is TGTGCCAGCAGTGAAGAGGGTATTAGCAATCAGCCCCAGCATTTT.

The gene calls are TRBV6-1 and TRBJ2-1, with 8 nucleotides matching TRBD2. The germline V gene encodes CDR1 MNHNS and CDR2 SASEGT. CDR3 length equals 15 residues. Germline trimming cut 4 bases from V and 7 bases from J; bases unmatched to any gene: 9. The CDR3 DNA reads TGTGCCAGCAGTGTAGCGGGAACACTTATTAATGAGCAGTTCTTC. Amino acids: CASSVAGTLINEQFF.

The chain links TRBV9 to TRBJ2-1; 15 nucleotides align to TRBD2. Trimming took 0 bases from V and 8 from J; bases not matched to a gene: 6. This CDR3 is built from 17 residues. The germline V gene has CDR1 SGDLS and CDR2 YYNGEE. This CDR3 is CASSVATGLAGGHEQFF. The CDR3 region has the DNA TGTGCCAGCAGCGTAGCTACAGGACTAGCGGGGGGGCATGAGCAGTTCTTC. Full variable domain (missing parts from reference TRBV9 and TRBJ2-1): DSGVTQTPKHLITATGQRVTLRCSPRSGDLSVYWYQQSLDQGLQFLIQYYNGEERAKGNILERFSAQQFPDLHSELNLSSLELGDSALYFCASSVATGLAGGHEQFFGPGTRLTVL.